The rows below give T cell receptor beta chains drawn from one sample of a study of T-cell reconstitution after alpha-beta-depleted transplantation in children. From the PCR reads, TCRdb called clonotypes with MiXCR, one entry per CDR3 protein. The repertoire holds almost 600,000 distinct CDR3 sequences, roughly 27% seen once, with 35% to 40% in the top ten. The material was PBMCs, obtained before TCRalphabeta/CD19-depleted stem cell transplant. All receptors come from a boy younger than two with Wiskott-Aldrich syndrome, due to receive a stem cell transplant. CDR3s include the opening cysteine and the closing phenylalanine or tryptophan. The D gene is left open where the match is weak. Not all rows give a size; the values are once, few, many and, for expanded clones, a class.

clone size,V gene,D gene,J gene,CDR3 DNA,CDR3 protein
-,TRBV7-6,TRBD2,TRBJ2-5,TGTGCCAGCAGCTTAGTGGCTAGCGGAGAAGAGACCCAGTACTTC,CASSLVASGEETQYF
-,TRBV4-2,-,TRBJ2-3,TGTGCCAGCAGCCAAGATTGGGGGATTCACACAGATACGCAGTATTTT,CASSQDWGIHTDTQYF
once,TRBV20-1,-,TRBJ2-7,TGCAGTGCTAGTTGGGGGGATCCCTACGAGCAGTACTTC,CSASWGDPYEQYF
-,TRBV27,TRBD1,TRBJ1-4,TGTGCCAGCAGGCCACAGGGGCAGGGTAATGAAAAACTGTTTTTT,CASRPQGQGNEKLFF
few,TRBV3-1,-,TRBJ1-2,TGTGCCAGCAGCCAAGATCTATCATCAAGGGGAGGTGAGGGCTACACCTTC,CASSQDLSSRGGEGYTF
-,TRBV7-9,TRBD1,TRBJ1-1,TGTGCCAGCAGCCCTTCCCCAGGACAGGGGCGGGGGACTGAAGCTTTCTTT,CASSPSPGQGRGTEAFF
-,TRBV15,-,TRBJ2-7,TGTGCCACACCGGGCCTAGCCTACGAGCAGTACTTC,CATPGLAYEQYF
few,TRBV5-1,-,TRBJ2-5,TGCGCCAGCAGCGGCGCGGACCAAGAGACCCAGTACTTC,CASSGADQETQYF
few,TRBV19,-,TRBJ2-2,TGTGCCAGTAGTATAGGACAGACCATTAGGACCGGGGAGCTGTTTTTT,CASSIGQTIRTGELFF
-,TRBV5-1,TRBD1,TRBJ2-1,TGCGCCAGCAGCTCGTCAGGACAGGGGTATGAGCAGTTCTTC,CASSSSGQGYEQFF
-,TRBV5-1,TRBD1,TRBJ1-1,TGCGCCAGCAGCCCTCAGGGGGGGGACACTGAAGCTTTCTTT,CASSPQGGDTEAFF
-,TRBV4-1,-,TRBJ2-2,TGCGCCAGCAGCCAAGGCCCGACAGGGAACACCGGGGAGCTGTTTTTT,CASSQGPTGNTGELFF
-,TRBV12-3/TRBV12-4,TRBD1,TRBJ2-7,TGTGCCAGCAGTTTAGTAGGGACAGGGGGCCACGAGCAGTACTTC,CASSLVGTGGHEQYF
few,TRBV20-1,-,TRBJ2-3,TGCAGTGCTAGAGATTACCGAATAGGCACAGATACGCAGTATTTT,CSARDYRIGTDTQYF
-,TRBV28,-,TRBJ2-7,TGTGCCAGCCTCAGGCGAGGGTACGAGCAGTACTTC,CASLRRGYEQYF
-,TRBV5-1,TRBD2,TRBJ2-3,TGCGCCAGCAGCTTGTACCTAGCGGGAAAGGGGGATACGCAGTATTTT,CASSLYLAGKGDTQYF
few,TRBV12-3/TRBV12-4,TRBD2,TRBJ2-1,TGTGCCAGCAGTCCGGGGAGGGGACTCCCCTCCTACAATGAGCAGTTCTTC,CASSPGRGLPSYNEQFF
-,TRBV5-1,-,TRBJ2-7,TGCGCCAGCAGCTTGATGGGGGCCAGTGCATCCTACGAGCAGTACTTC,CASSLMGASASYEQYF
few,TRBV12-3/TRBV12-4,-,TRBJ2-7,TGTGCCAGCACTACTAGGAGCTCCTACGAGCAGTACTTC,CASTTRSSYEQYF
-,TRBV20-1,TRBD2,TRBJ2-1,TGCAGTATCAACGGCGGGAGTACGGATGAGCAGTTCTTC,CSINGGSTDEQFF
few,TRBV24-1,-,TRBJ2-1,TGTGCCACCAGTCCGAGGCTACCCTACAATGAGCAGTTCTTC,CATSPRLPYNEQFF
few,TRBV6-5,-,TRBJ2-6,TGTGCCAGCAGTTTAAGACAAGGGTCTGGGGCCAACGTCCTGACTTTC,CASSLRQGSGANVLTF
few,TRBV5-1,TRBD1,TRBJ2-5,TGCGCCAGCGCCGGGACAGGGGAAGAGACCCAGTACTTC,CASAGTGEETQYF
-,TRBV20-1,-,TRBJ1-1,TGCAGTGCTAAGGCAACCGTCAGGGGTAACACTGAAGCTTTCTTT,CSAKATVRGNTEAFF
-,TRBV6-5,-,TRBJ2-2,TGTGCCAGCAGTTACTCCAGCGGGACAACCGGGGAGCTGTTTTTT,CASSYSSGTTGELFF
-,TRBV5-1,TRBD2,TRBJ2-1,TGCGCCAGCAGACTAGCGGGATTTGTCTCCTACAATGAGCAGTTCTTC,CASRLAGFVSYNEQFF
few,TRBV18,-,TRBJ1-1,TGTGCCAGCTCACCACCGTACAGGGACACTGAAGCTTTCTTT,CASSPPYRDTEAFF
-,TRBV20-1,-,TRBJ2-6,TGCAGTGCTAGAAATAGGCAGATTAGGACCAACGTCCTGACTTTC,CSARNRQIRTNVLTF
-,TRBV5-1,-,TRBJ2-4,TGCGCCATCAGCTTGGCCCCGGGCAAGGCCCCCCAAAACATTCAGTACTTC,CAISLAPGKAPQNIQYF
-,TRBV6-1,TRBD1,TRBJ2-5,TGTGCCAGCAGGAGACAGGGAGTTCAAGAGACCCAGTACTTC,CASRRQGVQETQYF
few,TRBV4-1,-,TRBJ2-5,TGCGCCAGCAGCCAAGTGGGGTTGGAGACCCAGTACTTC,CASSQVGLETQYF
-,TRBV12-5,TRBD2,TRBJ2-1,TGTGCTAGTGGTCTTGGAGCGGGAATGAATGAGCAGTTCTTC,CASGLGAGMNEQFF
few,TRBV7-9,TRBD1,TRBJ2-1,TGTGCCAGCAGTCGAGGTACGGGGACAGGGGTCTACAATGAGCAGTTCTTC,CASSRGTGTGVYNEQFF
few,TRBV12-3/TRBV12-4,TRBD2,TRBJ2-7,TGTGCCAGCAGTTTTGTGGCTAGCGGGAACTACGAGCAGTACTTC,CASSFVASGNYEQYF
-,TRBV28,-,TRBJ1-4,TGTGCCAGCAGTTATTGGCAGGGAACTAATGAAAAACTGTTTTTT,CASSYWQGTNEKLFF
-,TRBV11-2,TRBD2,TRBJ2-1,TGTGCCAGCAGCCCACAGGGACTAGCGGTCTACAATGAGCAGTTCTTC,CASSPQGLAVYNEQFF
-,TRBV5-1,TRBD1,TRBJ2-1,TGCGCCAGCAGCCAGAACAGGGGTCATGAGCAGTTCTTC,CASSQNRGHEQFF
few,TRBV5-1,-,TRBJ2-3,TGCGCCAGCAGCTTGGGGGGCGGTAGCACAGATACGCAGTATTTT,CASSLGGGSTDTQYF
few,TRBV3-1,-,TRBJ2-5,TGTGCCAGCTCGGGGGACTTACTAGAGACCCAGTACTTC,CASSGDLLETQYF
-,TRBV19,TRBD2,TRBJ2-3,TGTGCCAGTAGTATAGCAACTAGCGGGAGAGATACGCAGTATTTT,CASSIATSGRDTQYF
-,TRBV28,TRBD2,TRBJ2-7,TGTGCCAGCAGCCCCATGCGAGGAGCGGGGGAGCAGTACTTC,CASSPMRGAGEQYF
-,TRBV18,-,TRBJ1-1,TGTGCCAGCTCACCATGGGGGATGAACACTGAAGCTTTCTTT,CASSPWGMNTEAFF
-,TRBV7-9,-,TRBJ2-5,TGTGCCAGCAGCACCTACGGGGGTGAAGAGACCCAGTACTTC,CASSTYGGEETQYF
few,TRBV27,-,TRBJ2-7,TGTGCCAGCAGTTCGGACAAAACCTACGAGCAGTACTTC,CASSSDKTYEQYF
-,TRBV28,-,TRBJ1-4,TGTGCCAGCAGTTTAAGAGGGGGAAAGAATGAAAAACTGTTTTTT,CASSLRGGKNEKLFF
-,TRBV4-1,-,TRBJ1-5,TGCGCCAGCAGCTCCCGGCCGAGGGGGTGGAAGCTCCAGCATTTT,CASSSRPRGWKLQHF
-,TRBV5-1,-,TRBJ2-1,TGCGCCAGCAGTGGAGACTATGCCTACAATGAGCAGTTCTTC,CASSGDYAYNEQFF
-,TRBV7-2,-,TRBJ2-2,TGTGCCAGCAGCTTAGGAGAGAGGACCGGGGAGCTGTTTTTT,CASSLGERTGELFF
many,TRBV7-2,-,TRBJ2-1,TGTGCCAGCAGCTTAGGGCCTATAGCTATCCCGGGGAATGAGCAGTTCTTC,CASSLGPIAIPGNEQFF
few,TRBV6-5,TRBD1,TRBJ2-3,TGTGCCAGCAGTTGGGACAGGTACACAGATACGCAGTATTTT,CASSWDRYTDTQYF
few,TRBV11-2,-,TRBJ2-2,TGTGCCAGCAGCTTTAGGGGCCTGAACACCGGGGAGCTGTTTTTT,CASSFRGLNTGELFF
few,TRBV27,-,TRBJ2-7,TGTGCCAGCAGTATCACAGGGAGCTCCTACGAGCAGTACTTC,CASSITGSSYEQYF
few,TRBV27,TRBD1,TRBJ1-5,TGTGCCAGCAGCCTACAGGGGCAGAATCAGCCCCAGCATTTT,CASSLQGQNQPQHF
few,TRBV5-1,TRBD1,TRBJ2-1,TGCGCCAGCAGCGGACGACAGGGGAATGAGCAGTTCTTC,CASSGRQGNEQFF